What follows is one T cell receptor (beta chain) and its context. V lost 6 bases, J lost 3 bases, and 6 bases stayed unmatched. In germline, CDR1 is MNHEY, CDR2 SVGAGI. The CDR3 totals 15 residues. This PCR relied on a set of 60 Vbeta primers and 13 Jbeta primers. Source study methods: In a later analysis, around 10 million of about 80 million unique beta chains occurred in at least two donors. TCRdb keeps only in-frame clones here, not all; method: immunoSEQ multiplex PCR. V, J and clone size are those of that table, while D and trimming were read from the DNA. The table shows under 200,000 clones, with around 76% occurring only once. Everyone who donated was a healthy bone marrow donor. The data derive from a study of cytomegalovirus exposure and HLA in healthy donors. Overall study context: Unique TCRs numbering around 80 million, obtained from HLA-typed donors, made up an early data release.

The chain couples TRBV6-5 to TRBJ2-5; 11 bases match TRBD2. The sequenced sample consisted of PBMCs. This sequence originates from a girl aged 10 to 17 in good health and CMV-seropositive. This CDR3 reads CASRPLAGGEETQYF. In DNA, the CDR3 is TGTGCCAGCAGACCGCTAGCGGGAGGAGAAGAGACCCAGTACTTC.